What follows are 24 T cell receptor beta chains derived from one specimen sequenced in a study of blood T cell repertoires in COVID-19. Clones were read by immunoSEQ multiplex PCR, and TCRdb kept only the in-frame ones, dropping some. The sample has about 160,000 clones, approximately 84% seen once; the top ten hold around 5%. Sequenced input: peripheral blood. The receptors derive from a woman between 45 and 65 years old with COVID-19, enrolled during active disease.

The CDR3 region is CASAREAYGEQYF. As DNA, the CDR3 is TGTGCCAGCGCCCGGGAAGCGTACGGTGAGCAGTACTTC. The genes are TRBV2 and TRBJ2-7; maybe TRBD2 (5 bases). Germline CDR1 reads SNHLY; CDR2 reads FYNNEI. Trimming took off 8 bases at V and 7 bases at J, with 18 bases between the two ends. The CDR3 is 13 amino acids.

This chain links TRBV6-4 with TRBJ2-3, with D perhaps matching TRBD2 (6 bases). The germline V gene encodes CDR1 MRHNA and CDR2 SNTAGT. V lost 5 bases and J lost 2, with 14 bases in between. The CDR3 covers 15 residues. CDR3 protein: CASSIYGGTTDTQYF. The CDR3 coding sequence is TGTGCCAGCAGTATTTACGGGGGTACCACAGATACGCAGTATTTT.

CDR3 loop: CASSQTRQPNEKLFF. The CDR3 coding sequence is TGTGCCAGCAGCCAAACCCGACAGCCTAATGAAAAACTGTTTTTT. The chain has TRBV27 and TRBJ1-4, with a tentative D call TRBD1 (5 bases). Per germline, CDR1 MNHEY and CDR2 SMNVEV (reference sequence). V lost 6 bases and J 3 bases, leaving 14 bases between the germline ends. The CDR3 has 15 residues.

The rearrangement joins TRBV6-2 or TRBV6-3 to TRBJ2-6, with a weak D call TRBD2 (6 bases). This CDR3 is built from 15 residues. V lost 3 bases to trimming and J lost 2 bases, with 8 bases between them. CDR1 is MNHEY and CDR2 is SVGEGT in the germline V gene. This chain's CDR3 is CASSYGGAGANVLTF. CDR3 nucleotides: TGTGCCAGCAGTTATGGAGGGGCTGGGGCCAACGTCCTGACTTTC.

The rearrangement uses TRBV4-1 and TRBJ2-5; D not certain. V shed 1 base and J shed 2 bases, with 14 bases lying between them. CDR1 and CDR2 (germline): MGHRA, YSYEKL. The CDR3 covers 16 residues. For the CDR3, the DNA is TGCGCCAGCAGCCAAGTTGGCCCCGGGTATCAAGAGACCCAGTACTTC. This translates into CASSQVGPGYQETQYF.

As to this clone: Its ends do not fully match the called genes, so a read error is possible. V and J are TRBV10-3 and TRBJ1-1; D might be TRBD1 (6 bases). In germline, CDR1 is ENHRY, CDR2 SYGVKD. CDR3 length: 14 amino acids. The CDR3 sequence: CAITETGGNTEAFF. The CDR3 nucleotides are TGTGCCATCACTGAGACAGGTGGGAACACTGAAGCTTTCTTT.

This chain uses TRBV30 with TRBJ2-4; 7 bases align to TRBD2. CDR1 and CDR2 from the germline V gene are GTSNPN and SVGIG (reference sequence). The CDR3 extends over 13 amino acids. V lost 7 bases, J lost 4 bases, and 7 bases stayed unmatched. The CDR3 spells CALSPGLKNIQYF. The CDR3 nucleotides are TGTGCCTTGTCCCCGGGACTAAAAAACATTCAGTACTTC. The whole variable domain, filled in from reference TRBV30 and TRBJ2-4, reads SQTIHQWPATLVQPVGSPLSLECTVEGTSNPNLYWYRQAAGRGLQLLFYSVGIGQISSEVPQNLSASRPQDRQFILSSKKLLLSDSGFYLCALSPGLKNIQYFGAGTRLSVL.

This chain uses TRBV7-9 with TRBJ1-4, with TRBD1 identical over 9 bases. This CDR3 is built from 16 residues. V was pared by 5 bases and J by 7 bases, with 11 bases of the junction left unmatched. Germline CDR1 and CDR2: SEHNR and FQNEAQ (reference sequence). The CDR3 reads CASSPSIGTGPEKLFF. The DNA of the CDR3 is TGTGCCAGCAGCCCCTCGATCGGGACAGGGCCTGAAAAACTGTTTTTT. Full variable domain (missing parts from reference TRBV7-9 and TRBJ1-4): DTGVSQNPRHKITKRGQNVTFRCDPISEHNRLYWYRQTLGQGPEFLTYFQNEAQLEKSRLLSDRFSAERPKGSFSTLEIQRTEQGDSAMYLCASSPSIGTGPEKLFFGSGTQLSVL.

This clone has a single count. The CDR3 spells CASSKGQPLLAGGETQYF. In DNA form, the CDR3 reads TGTGCCAGCAGCAAGGGACAGCCATTACTAGCGGGGGGGGAGACCCAGTACTTC. The rearrangement uses TRBV7-6 and TRBJ2-5, with TRBD2 matching over 13 bases. V was pared by 5 bases and J by 5 bases, with 14 bases of the junction left unmatched. The CDR3 consists of 18 residues. CDR1 is SGHVS and CDR2 is FNYEAQ in the germline V gene.

This clone was counted only a few times. The chain uses TRBV28 and TRBJ1-1; D remains ambiguous. Trimming took 7 bases from V and 1 from J, leaving 10 bases between them. The CDR3 length is 13 residues. Germline loops: CDR1 MDHEN, CDR2 SYDVKM. The CDR3 DNA sequence: TGTGCCAGCACGGTGCTTTCGAACACTGAAGCTTTCTTT. This translates into CASTVLSNTEAFF.

This clone has only one observation. The chain couples TRBV24-1 to TRBJ1-2; 9 bases agree with TRBD1. The CDR3 runs to 14 residues. V was pared by 2 bases and J by 8 bases, with 5 bases of the junction left unmatched. Looked up from germline, CDR1 is KGHDR and CDR2 is SFDVKD. CDR3 nucleotide sequence: TGTGCCACCAGTGATTGGGACAGGGTCCACGGCTACACCTTC. This translates into CATSDWDRVHGYTF.

The rearrangement links TRBV4-1 to TRBJ2-7; D is perhaps TRBD1 (6 bases). The length of the CDR3 is 15 residues. The V and J ends lost 0 bases and 3 bases respectively, with 12 bases between them. CDR1 MGHRA and CDR2 YSYEKL come from the germline V gene. In DNA, the CDR3 is TGCGCCAGCAGCCAAGATGCCGGACAGATCTACGAGCAGTACTTC. Translating it yields CASSQDAGQIYEQYF.

This chain links TRBV2 with TRBJ2-1; D is ambiguous. CDR3 size: 14 residues. V was trimmed by 3 bases and J by 7 bases, leaving 13 bases between them. The germline V gene has CDR1 SNHLY and CDR2 FYNNEI. The CDR3 sequence: CASSDLGLKNEQFF. CDR3 bases: TGTGCCAGCAGTGACCTGGGCCTGAAGAATGAGCAGTTCTTC.

This clone was counted once. The V call is TRBV4-1, the J call TRBJ2-7; D may be TRBD2 (6 bases). The CDR3 runs to 13 residues. Germline CDR1 is MGHRA and CDR2 is YSYEKL. V was shortened by 8 bases and J by 3 bases, with 14 bases between the two germline ends. CDR3 bases: TGCGCCAGCGGGCCTCCGGGGGTCTACGAGCAGTACTTC. Protein: CASGPPGVYEQYF.

The CDR3 spells CASSSDRVSDTQYF. The CDR3 DNA is TGTGCCAGCAGCTCGGACAGGGTATCAGATACGCAGTATTTT. The V and J genes are TRBV5-5 and TRBJ2-3; 8 bases are a match to TRBD1. Germline V gene data show CDR1 as SGHKS and CDR2 as YYEKEE (reference sequence). With 3 bases clipped from V and 4 bases from J, the junction kept 4 bases outside the gene matches. The CDR3 consists of 14 residues.

This chain links TRBV3-1 (or the pseudogene TRBV3-2) with TRBJ2-1; 9 bases map to TRBD1. The germline V gene encodes CDR1 LGHDT and CDR2 YNNKEL (reference sequence). This CDR3 region has 15 residues. The J segment lost 5 bases and the V segment lost 0 bases, leaving 2 bases of the junction unmatched. CDR3 region: CASSQEGTGNNEQFF. CDR3 in DNA: TGTGCCAGCAGCCAAGAAGGGACAGGGAACAATGAGCAGTTCTTC.

The chain has TRBV6-5 and TRBJ2-7; a possible D gene is TRBD1 (5 bases). Trimming took 7 bases from V and 4 from J, leaving 20 bases between them. This CDR3 is built from 15 residues. Germline V gene lookup returns CDR1 MNHEY and CDR2 SVGAGI. Here the CDR3 reads CASTKTQGKTYEQYF. CDR3 DNA sequence: TGTGCCAGCACCAAAACTCAGGGAAAAACGTACGAGCAGTACTTC.

The chain is built from TRBV29-1 and TRBJ2-5; weak D call: TRBD2 (5 bases). V dropped 5 bases and J dropped 5 bases, with 18 bases sitting between them. CDR3 length: 14 residues. The germline gives CDR1 SQVTM, CDR2 ANQGSEA. The CDR3 here is CSVPAPARGETQYF. CDR3 coding DNA: TGCAGCGTTCCCGCCCCGGCCAGAGGGGAGACCCAGTACTTC. The whole variable domain, remainder taken from reference TRBV29-1 and TRBJ2-5, is SAVISQKPSRDICQRGTSLTIQCQVDSQVTMMFWYRQQPGQSLTLIATANQGSEATYESGFVIDKFPISRPNLTFSTLTVSNMSPEDSSIYLCSVPAPARGETQYFGPGTRLLVL.

A single count supports this clone. The chain combines TRBV6-1 with TRBJ1-1, with 7 bases matching TRBD1. CDR3 size: 15 residues. Germline V gives CDR1 MNHNS, CDR2 SASEGT. V was pared by 0 bases and J by 6 bases, with 7 bases of the junction left unmatched. CDR3 coding DNA: TGTGCCAGCAGTGAAGCCGACAGGGTTCCTGCTGAAGCTTTCTTT. Its translation is CASSEADRVPAEAFF.

CDR3 sequence reads: CASSLQRTGADGELFF. CDR3 DNA sequence: TGCGCCAGCAGCCTCCAACGAACAGGGGCTGACGGGGAGCTGTTTTTT. This chain uses TRBV4-1 with TRBJ2-2, with 7 bases identical to TRBD1. V lost 4 bases, J lost 7 bases, and 12 bases stayed unmatched. Germline CDR1 and CDR2: MGHRA and YSYEKL. This CDR3 spans 16 amino acids.

In this sample, this clone turned up once. This rearrangement joins TRBV28 to TRBJ2-7; D is uncertain. Germline V lookup: CDR1 MDHEN, CDR2 SYDVKM. The V gene lost 4 bases and the J gene lost 6 bases, with 10 bases spanning the gap. The CDR3 has 12 amino acids. CDR3 protein: CASSSSGTEQYF. CDR3 DNA sequence: TGTGCCAGCAGTTCCTCCGGTACCGAGCAGTACTTC.

This clone was picked up a small number of times. The J gene is TRBJ2-5, the V gene TRBV29-1; 7 bases map to TRBD2. The CDR3 contains 14 residues. J lost 4 bases, V lost 2 bases, and 7 bases had no gene match. Per the germline V gene, CDR1 is SQVTM and CDR2 is ANQGSEA. The CDR3 DNA reads as TGCAGCGTTGAACTGGGCAGGGAGGGAGAGACCCAGTACTTC. It translates to CSVELGREGETQYF. Complete variable domain (other parts from reference TRBV29-1 and TRBJ2-5): SAVISQKPSRDICQRGTSLTIQCQVDSQVTMMFWYRQQPGQSLTLIATANQGSEATYESGFVIDKFPISRPNLTFSTLTVSNMSPEDSSIYLCSVELGREGETQYFGPGTRLLVL.

This chain uses TRBV12-3 or TRBV12-4 with TRBJ2-1; 8 bases fit TRBD2. The CDR3 consists of 13 residues. With V trimmed by 3 bases and J by 9 bases, 4 bases remained unmatched. The CDR3 bases are TGTGCCAGCAGTTTGCGGGGGGAGGGTGAGCAGTTCTTC. Translation gives CASSLRGEGEQFF.

Only a few counts were recorded for this clone. The chain couples TRBV5-5 to TRBJ1-5, with D hard to call. Germline CDR1 reads SGHKS; CDR2 reads YYEKEE (reference sequence). This CDR3 comprises 14 residues. Trimming stripped 0 bases from V and 3 bases from J, with 7 bases between. The CDR3 protein is CASSLEWPNQPQHF. The DNA for the CDR3 is TGTGCCAGCAGCTTGGAGTGGCCCAATCAGCCCCAGCATTTT.